The 24 T cell receptor beta chains below come from one sample, sequenced in a study of T cells in Graves' hyperthyroidism and ophthalmopathy. The investigators amplified TCR beta CDR3 regions from RNA transcripts. RT-PCR in the first round (using the HTBI primer set) targeted the TCR CDR3. TCRdb passed the multiplex PCR reads through MiXCR, listing each CDR3 protein once. The profile shows nearly 600,000 distinct CDR3 sequences, 14% of them singletons. Source material: blood. The receptors shown here come from a woman younger than 30 with Graves' ophthalmopathy.

The rearrangement joins TRBV9 to TRBJ2-2; D possibly corresponds to TRBD1 (7 bases). Trimming shortened V by 3 bases and J by 0 bases, and 9 bases separated the two germline ends. The CDR3 contains 15 residues. Looked up from germline, CDR1 is SGDLS and CDR2 is YYNGEE. The CDR3 region has the DNA TGTGCCAGCAGCGGCGGGACAGCGAACACCGGGGAGCTGTTTTTT. Residues: CASSGGTANTGELFF.

This rearrangement joins TRBV19 to TRBJ2-4, with a tentative D call TRBD2 (5 bases). The ends were cut back, 8 bases at V and 1 base at J, with 18 bases in the middle. CDR1 LNHDA and CDR2 SQIVND come from the germline V gene (reference sequence). CDR3 size: 16 residues. This CDR3 is CASPFWGAKAKNIQYF. CDR3 DNA: TGTGCCAGTCCGTTCTGGGGAGCAAAGGCCAAAAACATTCAGTACTTC.

In this sample, this clonotype turned up many times. The rearrangement uses TRBV15 and TRBJ1-1; D gene uncertain. The V gene's germline CDR1 is LNHNV and CDR2 YYDKDF (reference sequence). The CDR3 contains 15 residues. V was clipped by 5 bases and J by 0 bases, with 13 bases between them. The CDR3 protein is CATSGLTSMNTEAFF. The CDR3 DNA reads TGTGCCACCAGCGGACTGACAAGCATGAACACTGAAGCTTTCTTT.

The rearrangement joins TRBV7-6 to TRBJ2-5; 8 bases map to TRBD2. Trimming cost V 5 bases and J 4 bases; bases outside gene matches: 9. This CDR3 is built from 15 residues. The germline V gene encodes CDR1 SGHVS and CDR2 FNYEAQ. Written as DNA, the CDR3 is TGTGCCAGCAGCCCCGGACTAGCCCCAGGAGAGACCCAGTACTTC. It specifies CASSPGLAPGETQYF.

Many counts were recorded for this clonotype. This chain connects TRBV3-1 to TRBJ2-1, with D possibly TRBD2 on 6 matching bases. The CDR3 runs 18 residues. Germline V gene lookup returns CDR1 LGHDT and CDR2 YNNKEL (reference sequence). The V end was cut by 3 bases, the J end by 9 bases, with 27 bases between. The CDR3 region is CASSQYQYRGLLFVEQFF. DNA of the CDR3: TGTGCCAGCAGCCAGTACCAGTACCGGGGACTCTTATTCGTTGAGCAGTTCTTC.

In this sample, this clonotype turned up many times. The chain uses TRBV24-1 and TRBJ1-2; D possibly corresponds to TRBD1 (5 bases). Trimming removed 4 bases at V and 4 bases at J, with 15 bases between. The CDR3 is made up of 15 amino acids. CDR1 is KGHDR and CDR2 is SFDVKD in the germline V gene. CDR3 in DNA: TGTGCCACCAGTGACCTCCGGGACGGATCCTATGGCTACACCTTC. Amino acids: CATSDLRDGSYGYTF.

The chain has TRBV7-9 and TRBJ2-1, with 9 nucleotides matching TRBD1. The CDR3 spans 15 residues. With V trimmed by 4 bases and J by 4 bases, 5 bases remained unmatched. Germline CDR1 and CDR2: SEHNR and FQNEAQ (reference sequence). The CDR3 DNA follows: TGTGCCAGCAGCTCGGTGGGACAGGGTTACAATGAGCAGTTCTTC. Its translation is CASSSVGQGYNEQFF.

Ten or more counts support this clonotype. The chain couples TRBV28 to TRBJ1-2; D may be TRBD1 (6 bases). The V gene's germline CDR1 is MDHEN and CDR2 SYDVKM. V was cut by 7 bases and J by 4 bases, with 13 bases left in between. The CDR3 runs 13 residues. Here the CDR3 reads CASKPTGPYGYTF. CDR3 nucleotide sequence: TGTGCCAGCAAGCCCACAGGGCCCTATGGCTACACCTTC.

A note on this clonotype: This may arise from a read error, as a much more abundant clone is one base away. The chain couples TRBV28 to TRBJ1-5; D is perhaps TRBD1 (5 bases). The V gene lost 5 bases and the J gene lost 3 bases, with 17 bases spanning the gap. Germline V lookup: CDR1 MDHEN, CDR2 SYDVKM. This CDR3 comprises 16 residues. This CDR3 reads CASSDSAAGNNQPQHF. The CDR3 bases are TGTGCCAGCAGTGATTCAGCGGCAGGGAACAATCAGCCCCAGCATTTT.

This clonotype was counted at least ten times. The V call is TRBV12-3 or TRBV12-4, the J call TRBJ2-1; 10 bases line up with TRBD2. Trimming removed 5 bases from V and 0 bases from J; junction bases left unmatched: 13. This CDR3 comprises 19 residues. CDR3 sequence (DNA): TGTGCCAGCAGTCAGATAGCGGGAGGAACCTTGAGCTCCTACAATGAGCAGTTCTTC. Amino acid sequence: CASSQIAGGTLSSYNEQFF.

This clonotype was counted many times. The rearrangement uses TRBV7-2 and TRBJ1-3; D unresolved. The germline V gene encodes CDR1 SGHTA and CDR2 FQGNSA. This CDR3 is built from 14 residues. V shed 1 base and J shed 3 bases, with 7 bases lying between them. CDR3 nucleotide sequence: TGTGCCAGCAGCTTAGAACAGCTTGGAAACACCATATATTTT. As protein: CASSLEQLGNTIYF.

This clonotype was seen at least ten times. The J gene is TRBJ2-3, the V gene TRBV7-3; 8 positions agree with TRBD2. With 5 bases clipped from V and 2 bases from J, the junction kept 12 bases outside the gene matches. Germline V gives CDR1 SGHTA, CDR2 FQGTGA. This CDR3 contains 17 residues. Here the CDR3 DNA reads TGTGCCAGCAGCCTATACGGGAGGGTGGGATTCACAGATACGCAGTATTTT. Residues: CASSLYGRVGFTDTQYF.

This clonotype was seen repeatedly, ten times or more. The chain joins TRBV27 to TRBJ2-3, with D maybe TRBD2 (5 bases). The germline V gene encodes CDR1 MNHEY and CDR2 SMNVEV (reference sequence). CDR3 size: 15 residues. V lost 8 bases to trimming and J lost 1 base, with 16 bases between them. The CDR3 bases are TGTGCCAGCGGGCTTAGCGAACGGGGCACAGATACGCAGTATTTT. Protein product: CASGLSERGTDTQYF.

This clonotype occurred many times. V gene TRBV7-8 combines with J gene TRBJ2-7; no firm D call. Germline CDR1 SGHVS, CDR2 FQNEAQ. Trimming cost V 1 base and J 0 bases, with 7 bases left between them. The CDR3 is made up of 14 amino acids. The CDR3 region has the DNA TGTGCCAGCAGCTTAGGGCAGATCTCCTACGAGCAGTACTTC. Protein: CASSLGQISYEQYF.

The V gene is TRBV6-1, the J gene TRBJ1-1, with a weak D call TRBD1 (6 bases). CDR1 and CDR2 from the germline V gene are MNHNS and SASEGT. This CDR3 comprises 14 residues. V was pared by 3 bases and J by 8 bases, with 16 bases between. CDR3 DNA sequence: TGTGCCAGCAGTGATTTCAGGGGTCTCTTCGAAGCTTTCTTT. Its protein is CASSDFRGLFEAFF.

The rearrangement uses TRBV24-1 and TRBJ2-2, with 9 positions matching TRBD1. Germline values: CDR1 KGHDR, CDR2 SFDVKD. V shed 4 bases, J shed 9 bases, and the junction held 11 bases outside the gene matches. This CDR3 spans 16 amino acids. The CDR3, as DNA: TGTGCCACCAGTGAACTGGACAGGGGAGGGCCCCGGGAGCTGTTTTTT. The encoded protein is CATSELDRGGPRELFF.

This clonotype showed up many times. The J gene is TRBJ2-5, the V gene TRBV5-1; either TRBD1 or TRBD2 may fit D (6 bases each). The V and J ends lost 4 bases and 1 base respectively, with 17 bases between them. The germline CDR1 and CDR2 sequences are SGHRS and YFSETQ. The CDR3 has 16 amino acids. The chain's CDR3 is CASSLRARGPQETQYF. The CDR3 nucleotides read TGCGCCAGCAGCCTCCGGGCACGGGGGCCCCAAGAGACCCAGTACTTC.

This clonotype was recorded many times. The V call is TRBV7-2, the J call TRBJ2-5, with a possible D match to TRBD2 (5 bases). The CDR3 consists of 14 residues. Germline-derived CDR1 and CDR2 are SGHTA and FQGNSA. The V end lost 4 bases, the J end lost 4 bases, and 13 bases lay between the germline ends. The CDR3 reads CASSWRAERETQYF. The DNA of the CDR3 is TGTGCCAGCAGCTGGCGGGCGGAAAGAGAGACCCAGTACTTC. Combining the CDR3 with reference TRBV7-2 and TRBJ2-5 gives the whole variable domain GAGVSQSPSNKVTEKGKDVELRCDPISGHTALYWYRQSLGQGLEFLIYFQGNSAPDKSGLPSDRFSAERTGGSVSTLTIQRTQQEDSAVYLCASSWRAERETQYFGPGTRLLVL.

This clonotype was counted only a few times. The rearrangement uses TRBV10-3 and TRBJ1-5, with D tentatively TRBD1 (5 bases). Trimming shortened V by 2 bases and J by 3 bases, and 14 bases separated the two germline ends. Germline V gives CDR1 ENHRY, CDR2 SYGVKD. The CDR3 contains 16 residues. The CDR3, as DNA: TGTGCCATCAGTGAGGAAGTTGGGGGAAACAATCAGCCCCAGCATTTT. This encodes CAISEEVGGNNQPQHF.

This chain links TRBV15 with TRBJ1-5; a weak D match, TRBD1 (5 bases). Germline V gene lookup returns CDR1 LNHNV and CDR2 YYDKDF (reference sequence). The CDR3 loop spans 14 amino acids. Trimming removed 1 base at V and 5 bases at J, with 9 bases between. This CDR3 reads CATSRGQSYQPQHF. Written as DNA, the CDR3 is TGTGCCACCAGCAGAGGACAGTCTTATCAGCCCCAGCATTTT.

This clonotype has a count of ten or more. This rearrangement joins TRBV3-1 to TRBJ2-1; either TRBD1 or TRBD2 may supply D (7 bases each). The germline CDR1 and CDR2 sequences are LGHDT and YNNKEL (reference sequence). V was cut by 5 bases and J by 1 base, with 15 bases left in between. The CDR3 totals 16 residues. CDR3 in DNA: TGTGCCAGCAGCGGCCCAGGGGGGGGGTCCTACAATGAGCAGTTCTTC. Residues: CASSGPGGGSYNEQFF.

The table lists this clonotype with many counts. The chain carries TRBV5-5 and TRBJ1-2, with TRBD1 matching 10 bases. Germline assignment: CDR1 SGHKS and CDR2 YYEKEE (reference sequence). With V trimmed by 0 bases and J by 12 bases, 8 bases remained unmatched. The CDR3 is made up of 14 amino acids. This CDR3 is CASSLEGQGTFNTF. The DNA of the CDR3 is TGTGCCAGCAGCTTGGAGGGACAGGGGACCTTTAACACCTTC.

In this sample, this clonotype turned up many times. The rearrangement uses TRBV6-2 or TRBV6-3 and TRBJ2-1; the match to TRBD2 covers 8 bases. V lost 7 bases to trimming and J lost 6 bases; unmatched junction nucleotides: 8. The CDR3 loop spans 14 amino acids. CDR1 is MNHEY, CDR2 SVGEGT, per germline. The CDR3 spells CASNRGTRGNEQFF. The DNA of the CDR3 is TGTGCCAGCAACCGCGGGACTAGGGGCAATGAGCAGTTCTTC.

Ten or more counts support this clonotype. The rearrangement uses TRBV3-1 and TRBJ1-1, with D uncertain. Germline-derived CDR1 and CDR2 are LGHDT and YNNKEL (reference sequence). V was cut by 2 bases and J by 7 bases, with 11 bases left in between. The CDR3 consists of 13 residues. For the CDR3, the DNA is TGTGCCAGCAGCCAAAACAGAGATCTTGAAGCTTTCTTT. Translating it yields CASSQNRDLEAFF.